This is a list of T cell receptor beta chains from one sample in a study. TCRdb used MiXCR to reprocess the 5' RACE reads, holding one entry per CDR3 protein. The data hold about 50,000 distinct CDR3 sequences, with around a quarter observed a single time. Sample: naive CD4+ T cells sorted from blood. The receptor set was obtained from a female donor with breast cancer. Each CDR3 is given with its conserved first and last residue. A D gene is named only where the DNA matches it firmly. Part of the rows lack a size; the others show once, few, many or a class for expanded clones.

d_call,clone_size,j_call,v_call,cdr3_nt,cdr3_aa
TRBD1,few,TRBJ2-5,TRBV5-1,TGCGCCAGCAGCGGCCGGGACAGGGGACTCCAAGAGACCCAGTACTTC,CASSGRDRGLQETQYF
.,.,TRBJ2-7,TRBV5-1,TGCGCCAGCAGCAGGGGGGGGGGCTCCTACGAGCAGTACTTC,CASSRGGGSYEQYF
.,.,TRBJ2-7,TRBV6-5,TGTGCCAGCAGTCTCAATACAGGTCGCAGCTCCTACGAGCAGTACTTC,CASSLNTGRSSYEQYF
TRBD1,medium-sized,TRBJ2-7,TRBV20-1,TGCAGTGCTAGACCAGGGGGCCTCTCCTACGAGCAGTACTTC,CSARPGGLSYEQYF
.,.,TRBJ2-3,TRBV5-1,TGCGCCAGCAGCTTGGAGGTAGCGACAGATACGCAGTATTTT,CASSLEVATDTQYF
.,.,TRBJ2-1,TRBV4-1,TGCGCCAGCAGTCCCGGGTCCTCCTACAATGAGCAGTTCTTC,CASSPGSSYNEQFF
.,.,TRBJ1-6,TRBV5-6,TGTGCCAGCAGCTTGGTTAATTCACCCCTCCACTTT,CASSLVNSPLHF
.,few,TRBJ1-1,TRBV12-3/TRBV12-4,TGTGCCAGCAGTTTATTTGAAGGAAACACTGAAGCTTTCTTT,CASSLFEGNTEAFF
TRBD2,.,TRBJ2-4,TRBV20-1,TGCAGTGCAAACCCGGGGAGACTAGCGGGGGGCGGCAAAAACATTCAGTACTTC,CSANPGRLAGGGKNIQYF
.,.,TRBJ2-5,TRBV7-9,TGTGCCAGCAGCTTCCGGACATACGAGACCCAGTACTTC,CASSFRTYETQYF
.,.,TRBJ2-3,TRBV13,TGTGCCAGCAGCTCTCAGCAGCTTAGGGTAGCGGCAGGGAAAGCAGATACGCAGTATTTT,CASSSQQLRVAAGKADTQYF
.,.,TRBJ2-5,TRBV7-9,TGTGCCAGCAGCTTAAGCGGTACCGAGACCCAGTACTTC,CASSLSGTETQYF
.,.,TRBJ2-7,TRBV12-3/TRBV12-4,TGTGCCAGCCGGGCCCGGGCCCACGAGCAGTACTTC,CASRARAHEQYF
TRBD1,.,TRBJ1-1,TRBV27,TGTGCCAGCAGTTTAAAAACAGGGGGGTTGAACACTGAAGCTTTCTTT,CASSLKTGGLNTEAFF
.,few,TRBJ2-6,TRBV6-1,TGTGCCAGCACTGATATAGCGGAAGCCTCTGGGGCCAACGTCCTGACTTTC,CASTDIAEASGANVLTF
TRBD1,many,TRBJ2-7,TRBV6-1,TGTGCCAGCAGTCTCCGGGACAGCATCTACGAGCAGTACTTC,CASSLRDSIYEQYF
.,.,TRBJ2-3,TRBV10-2,TGCGCCAGCACCCCCACCCAGGCGAGCACAGATACGCAGTATTTT,CASTPTQASTDTQYF
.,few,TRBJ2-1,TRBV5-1,TGCGCCAGCTCCCTAGGGGACACAACCTACAATGAGCAGTTCTTC,CASSLGDTTYNEQFF
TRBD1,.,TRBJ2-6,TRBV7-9,TGTGCCAGCAGCTCAGACCGGGACAGGAGATCTGGGGCCAACGTCCTGACTTTC,CASSSDRDRRSGANVLTF
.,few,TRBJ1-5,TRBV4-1,TGCGCCAGCAGCCACGGGCTTAATGGCCAGCCCCAGCATTTT,CASSHGLNGQPQHF
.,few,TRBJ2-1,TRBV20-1,TGCAGTGCTATGAGAACCGGGCTCACGGCGGACAATGAGCAGTTCTTC,CSAMRTGLTADNEQFF
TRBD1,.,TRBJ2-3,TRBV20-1,TGCAGTGCCCAGGACAGGGAATATATAAATACGCAGTATTTT,CSAQDREYINTQYF
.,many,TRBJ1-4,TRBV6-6,TGTGCCAGCACGCCCACAGGGGAAAAACTGTTTTTT,CASTPTGEKLFF
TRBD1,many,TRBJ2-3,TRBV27,TGTGCCAGCAGTGGACAGGGTTTGAGCACAGATACGCAGTATTTT,CASSGQGLSTDTQYF
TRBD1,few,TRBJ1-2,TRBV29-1,TGCAGCGTTGAGCTCCGGGACAGTAACTATGGCTACACCTTC,CSVELRDSNYGYTF
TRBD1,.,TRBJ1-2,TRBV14,TGTGCCAGCAGCCGGACAGGATATGGCTACACCTTC,CASSRTGYGYTF
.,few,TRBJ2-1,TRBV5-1,TGCGCCAGCAGCTTGGCCCCCGGGAACAATGAGCAGTTCTTC,CASSLAPGNNEQFF
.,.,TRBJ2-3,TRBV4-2,TGTGCCAGCAGCCGTGATTCGAGACAAACAGAGACGTGGTATTTT,CASSRDSRQTETWYF
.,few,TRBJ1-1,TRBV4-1,TGCGCCAGCAGCCAAGCCGTGTTTGGGACTTTGAACACTGAAGCTTTCTTT,CASSQAVFGTLNTEAFF
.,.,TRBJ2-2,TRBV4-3,TGCGCCAGCAGCGTAGATCTGGGTGGGGAGCTGTTTTTT,CASSVDLGGELFF
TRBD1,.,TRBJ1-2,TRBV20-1,TGCAGTGCTAGAGGGACAGGGCGTCCCTATGGCTACACCTTC,CSARGTGRPYGYTF
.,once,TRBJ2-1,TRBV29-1,TGCGGCGTTCGACAGTCGGCGGCTACTAATGAGCAGTTCTTC,CGVRQSAATNEQFF
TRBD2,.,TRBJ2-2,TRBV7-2,TGTGCCAGCAGCATCCCTGGGCTAGCGGGAGGGAACACCGGGGAGCTGTCTTTT,CASSIPGLAGGNTGELSF
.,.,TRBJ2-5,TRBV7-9,TGTGCCAGCAGCTTTGGCCGGGTCCAAGAGACCCAGTACTTC,CASSFGRVQETQYF
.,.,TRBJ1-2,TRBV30,TGTGCCTGGAGTGTACCGGGATTGACTTACTATGGCTACACCTTC,CAWSVPGLTYYGYTF
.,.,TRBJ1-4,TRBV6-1,TGTGCCAGCAGTGAAGAGTTGGCAGGGTCAGGTGAAAAACTGTTTTTT,CASSEELAGSGEKLFF
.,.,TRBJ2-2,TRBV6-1,TGTGCCAGCAGTGAGAAGACACGCACCGGGGAGCTGTTTTTT,CASSEKTRTGELFF
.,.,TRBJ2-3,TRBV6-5,TGTGCCAGCAGAAGAACGGGCGTAGATACGCAGTATTTT,CASRRTGVDTQYF
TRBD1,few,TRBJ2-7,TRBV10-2,TGCGCCAGCACTGGACAGGGGGCCTCCTACGAGCAGTACTTC,CASTGQGASYEQYF
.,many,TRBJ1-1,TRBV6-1,TGTGCCAGCAGTGCAGGGGAAAGAGGGGCGGCTTTCTTT,CASSAGERGAAFF
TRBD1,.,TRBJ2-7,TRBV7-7,TGTGCTAGCAGCCCTTTGGGACAGGGGGACTACGAGCAGTACTTC,CASSPLGQGDYEQYF
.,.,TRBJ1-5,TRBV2,TGTGCCAGCCGACCCGGTGGCAGCAATCAGCCCCAGCATTTT,CASRPGGSNQPQHF
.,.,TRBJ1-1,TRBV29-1,TGCAGCGTCTCCGGAGGGGGCACTGAAGCTTTCTTT,CSVSGGGTEAFF
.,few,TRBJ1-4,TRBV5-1,TGCGCCAGCAGCCAGGGCCCAGTGGGAGATAATGAAAAACTGTTTTTT,CASSQGPVGDNEKLFF
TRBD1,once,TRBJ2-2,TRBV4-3,TGCGCCAGCAGCCAAGATCTTGGTCAGGGGGTCACCGGGGAGCTGTTTTTT,CASSQDLGQGVTGELFF
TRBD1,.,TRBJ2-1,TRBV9,TGTGCCAGCACCGGGACAGGGGATTACAATGAGCAGTTCTTC,CASTGTGDYNEQFF
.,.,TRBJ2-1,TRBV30,TGTGCCTGGAGTGTAGGCCGCTTAGATGAGCAGTTCTTC,CAWSVGRLDEQFF
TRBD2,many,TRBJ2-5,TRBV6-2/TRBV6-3,TGTGCCAGCAGTTCGGCGGGGAGGGCCCAGTACTTC,CASSSAGRAQYF
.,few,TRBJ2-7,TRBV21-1,TGTGCCAGCAGCTCCGGTTCCAGGGTCGGACACGAGCAGTACTTC,CASSSGSRVGHEQYF
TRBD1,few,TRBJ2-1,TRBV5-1,TGCGCCAGCGCCGGACAGGGAGCTAATGAGGAGCAGTTCTTC,CASAGQGANEEQFF
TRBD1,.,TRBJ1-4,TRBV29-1,TGCAGCGTTGATCCCGGACAGGGAGGTGAAAAACTGTTTTTT,CSVDPGQGGEKLFF
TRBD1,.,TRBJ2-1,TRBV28,TGTGCCTGCAGTTTGACAGGGCGGTCCTACAATGAGCAGTTCTTC,CACSLTGRSYNEQFF